The present T cell receptor (beta chain) was sequenced within a study of HIV-infected patients and healthy controls. Study observations and caveats: HIV-infected repertoires had significantly higher mean Gini indices than controls, possibly reflecting oligoclonality.

V was cut by 4 bases and J by 2 bases, with 8 bases left in between. The CDR3 sequence is 13 residues long. In germline, CDR1 is SGHDN, CDR2 FVKESK. The repertoire came from unfractionated whole blood and reflected all unsorted peripheral T cells. Exclusions covered tumors, febrile or AIDS-related illness, and hepatitis B or C coinfection. On this clonotype itself: The antigen remains unidentified.

cDNA was made from about 510 ng RNA using alpha and beta constant primers. Alpha and beta chain libraries were made separately by chain-specific third strand synthesis with multiplexing indices. TCRdb re-derived calls from the 5' RACE reads in MiXCR, one entry per CDR3 protein. The sample consists of 5,000 to 6,500 distinct CDR3 sequences, 7% to 10% of them appearing once. The sequenced sample was blood, obtained before antiretroviral therapy. The rearrangement uses TRBV14 and TRBJ1-2; D call uncertain. This TCR was sampled from an adult with HIV infection. The CDR3 here is CASSPKVNYGYTF. CDR3 DNA sequence: TGTGCCAGCAGCCCGAAAGTGAACTATGGCTACACCTTC. Full variable domain (rest looked up from reference TRBV14 and TRBJ1-2): EAGVTQFPSHSVIEKGQTVTLRCDPISGHDNLYWYRRVMGKEIKFLLHFVKESKQDESGMPNNRFLAERTGGTYSTLKVQPAELEDSGVYFCASSPKVNYGYTFGSGTRLTVV.